Listed here are 17 T cell receptor beta chains from one sample, sequenced in a study of T cell repertoires in cytomegalovirus infection. A single record per CDR3 protein comes from TCRdb applying MiXCR to the reads. The sample has just over 300,000 distinct CDR3 sequences, 17% seen once; the top ten hold 9.5% to 15%. The sequenced sample consisted of PBMCs. These receptors came from a human donor in good health (CMV status not recorded). Some clones in this sample may be carry-over from other donors' samples.

In this sample, this clonotype turned up many times. This chain joins TRBV7-2 and TRBJ2-3; the D gene could be TRBD1 or TRBD2 (5 bases each). Germline CDR1 and CDR2: SGHTA and FQGNSA. The CDR3 is made up of 15 amino acids. The V and J ends lost 1 base and 6 bases respectively, with 14 bases between them. CDR3 sequence: CASSLVGDRRDTQYF. The DNA for the CDR3 is TGTGCCAGCAGCTTAGTAGGGGACCGGCGGGATACGCAGTATTTT.

This clonotype occurred many times. The rearrangement links TRBV7-2 to TRBJ1-3; D is unresolved. Germline CDR1 reads SGHTA; CDR2 reads FQGNSA. V lost 7 bases and J 2 bases, leaving 6 bases between the germline ends. This CDR3 comprises 12 residues. CDR3 sequence reads: CASTEPGNTIYF. CDR3 DNA: TGTGCCAGCACCGAACCTGGAAACACCATATATTTT.

Only a few counts were recorded for this clonotype. This rearrangement joins TRBV20-1 to TRBJ1-1; D remains ambiguous. The CDR3 totals 16 residues. V shed 6 bases and J shed 0 bases, with 20 bases lying between them. CDR1 and CDR2 (germline): DFQATT, SNEGSKA (reference sequence). The CDR3 nucleotides read TGCAGTGCAAGCTCGCGGGTCAGAATCATGAACACTGAAGCTTTCTTT. Amino acid sequence: CSASSRVRIMNTEAFF.

The rearrangement uses TRBV29-1 and TRBJ1-1, with D perhaps matching TRBD1 (5 bases). The ends were cut back, 7 bases at V and 7 bases at J, with 13 bases in the middle. The CDR3 consists of 11 residues. From germline, CDR1 is SQVTM and CDR2 ANQGSEA. The CDR3 coding sequence is TGCAGCGGCCGAAGGGGAGGTGAAGCTTTCTTT. Protein: CSGRRGGEAFF.

The rearrangement joins TRBV19 to TRBJ1-2; no definite D call. Germline loops: CDR1 LNHDA, CDR2 SQIVND (reference sequence). This CDR3 contains 14 residues. The ends were cut back, 5 bases at V and 2 bases at J, with 12 bases in the middle. DNA for the CDR3: TGTGCCAGTAGTGCCACGATCGAAAACTATGGCTACACCTTC. Protein: CASSATIENYGYTF.

This clonotype was observed at least ten times. The chain has TRBV6-5 and TRBJ2-3; D is ambiguous. Trimming removed 2 bases from V and 0 bases from J, with 6 bases in between. In germline, CDR1 is MNHEY, CDR2 SVGAGI. The CDR3 has 14 residues. CDR3 bases: TGTGCCAGCAGTTACGCCCCAAGCACAGATACGCAGTATTTT. Protein product: CASSYAPSTDTQYF.

The V call is TRBV20-1, the J call TRBJ2-2; D not resolved. The CDR3 contains 14 residues. The germline V gene has CDR1 DFQATT and CDR2 SNEGSKA (reference sequence). V was cut by 2 bases and J by 1 base, with 8 bases left in between. The CDR3 sequence: CSARPDGNTGELFF. The CDR3 bases are TGCAGTGCTAGACCGGACGGGAACACCGGGGAGCTGTTTTTT.

This clonotype was seen ten or more times. The V and J genes are TRBV12-3 or TRBV12-4 and TRBJ1-3, with D unclear. V was trimmed by 7 bases and J by 4 bases, leaving 11 bases between them. The CDR3 length is 13 residues. CDR3 loop: CASKPLTGNTIYF. In DNA form, the CDR3 reads TGTGCCAGCAAACCACTTACGGGAAACACCATATATTTT.

Ten or more counts support this clonotype. This sequence joins TRBV10-3 and TRBJ1-2; 7 positions agree with TRBD1. This CDR3 has 16 amino acids. The junction had 20 bases not matched to a gene; V was cut back by 10 bases and J by 6 bases. Germline values: CDR1 ENHRY, CDR2 SYGVKD. CDR3 amino acids: CATNVQLGQVDNGYTF. CDR3 nucleotide sequence: TGTGCCACCAATGTACAACTAGGACAGGTCGATAATGGCTACACCTTC.

This clonotype was observed a few times. This chain links TRBV5-1 with TRBJ2-4; no definite D call. V was trimmed by 0 bases and J by 0 bases, leaving 10 bases between them. The CDR3 extends over 16 amino acids. In germline, CDR1 is SGHRS, CDR2 YFSETQ. The CDR3 coding sequence is TGCGCCAGCAGCTTGGGGCCAGCTCTAGCCAAAAACATTCAGTACTTC. Protein: CASSLGPALAKNIQYF.

This clonotype showed up just a few times. The V and J genes are TRBV29-1 and TRBJ1-2; D is uncertain. This CDR3 region has 11 residues. Germline lookup yields CDR1 SQVTM and CDR2 ANQGSEA. The V end lost 8 bases, the J end lost 8 bases, and 15 bases lay between the germline ends. In nucleotides, the CDR3 is TGCAGCCTCCGGGCTCCCGAGGGCTACACCTTC. Translated: CSLRAPEGYTF.

This clonotype was seen ten or more times. The genes are TRBV12-3 or TRBV12-4 and TRBJ1-1; 9 bases align to TRBD1. After removal of 5 bases from V and 7 bases from J, the junction contained 5 bases not matched to a gene. The CDR3 consists of 13 residues. The chain's CDR3 is CASSQGQGIEAFF. The DNA of the CDR3 is TGTGCCAGCAGTCAGGGACAGGGCATTGAAGCTTTCTTT.

Remarks on this clonotype: This may be a read error, as it is one base from a much larger clone. The chain couples TRBV27 to TRBJ1-1, with D maybe TRBD1 (6 bases). The CDR3 is 14 residues long. Germline CDR1 is MNHEY and CDR2 is SMNVEV (reference sequence). Trimming left V 5 bases short and J 3 bases short, with 13 bases between. CDR3 DNA: TGTGCCAGCAGTCAATACAGGGCGTACACTGAAGCTTTCTTT. Translation: CASSQYRAYTEAFF.

The V and J genes are TRBV6-1 and TRBJ2-5, with a weak D call TRBD1 (5 bases). The CDR3 totals 18 residues. Per the germline V gene, CDR1 is MNHNS and CDR2 is SASEGT. V was trimmed by 3 bases and J by 5 bases, leaving 25 bases between them. The CDR3 region is CASSDPAGSLNRPETQYF. The CDR3 DNA reads as TGTGCCAGCAGTGACCCGGCAGGGTCTCTTAACCGACCGGAGACCCAGTACTTC.

This chain connects TRBV2 to TRBJ1-3; no definite D call. Germline CDR1 SNHLY, CDR2 FYNNEI. V was trimmed by 7 bases and J by 1 base, leaving 8 bases between them. The CDR3 runs 13 residues. CDR3 amino acids: CASTLISGNTIYF. In DNA form, the CDR3 reads TGTGCCAGCACCCTGATTTCTGGAAACACCATATATTTT.

This clonotype was detected only once. This rearrangement joins TRBV20-1 to TRBJ2-5; TRBD2 aligns across 7 bases. Germline V gene lookup returns CDR1 DFQATT and CDR2 SNEGSKA (reference sequence). The CDR3 contains 16 residues. V was pared by 6 bases and J by 2 bases, with 15 bases of the junction left unmatched. In nucleotides, the CDR3 is TGCAGTGCCCCACCCCCCTCGGGGGGATTTCAAGAGACCCAGTACTTC. Its translation: CSAPPPSGGFQETQYF.

This clonotype has a count of ten or more. V is TRBV2 and J is TRBJ2-1; D ambiguous. V was cut by 4 bases and J by 4 bases, with 20 bases left in between. Per germline, CDR1 SNHLY and CDR2 FYNNEI. The CDR3 has 17 amino acids. The CDR3: CASSGLQLLTQYNEQFF. The CDR3 DNA is TGTGCCAGCAGTGGATTACAGCTACTTACTCAGTACAATGAGCAGTTCTTC. Full variable domain (missing parts from reference TRBV2 and TRBJ2-1): EPEVTQTPSHQVTQMGQEVILRCVPISNHLYFYWYRQILGQKVEFLVSFYNNEISEKSEIFDDQFSVERPDGSNFTLKIRSTKLEDSAMYFCASSGLQLLTQYNEQFFGPGTRLTVL.